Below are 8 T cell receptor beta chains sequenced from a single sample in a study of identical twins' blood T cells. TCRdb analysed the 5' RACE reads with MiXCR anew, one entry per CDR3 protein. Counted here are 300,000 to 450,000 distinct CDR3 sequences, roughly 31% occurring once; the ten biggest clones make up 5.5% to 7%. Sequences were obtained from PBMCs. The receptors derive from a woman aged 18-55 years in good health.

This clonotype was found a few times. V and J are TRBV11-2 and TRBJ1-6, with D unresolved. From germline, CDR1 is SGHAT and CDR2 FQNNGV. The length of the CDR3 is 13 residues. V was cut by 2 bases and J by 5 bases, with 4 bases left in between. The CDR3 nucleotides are TGTGCCAGCAGCTTATGGAATAATTCACCCCTCCACTTT. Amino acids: CASSLWNNSPLHF.

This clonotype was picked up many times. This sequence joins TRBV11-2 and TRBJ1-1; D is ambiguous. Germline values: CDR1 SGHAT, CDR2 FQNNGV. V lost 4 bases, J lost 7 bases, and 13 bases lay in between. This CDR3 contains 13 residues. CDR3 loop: CASSYDTILEAFF. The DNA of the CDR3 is TGTGCCAGCAGCTACGACACTATCCTTGAAGCTTTCTTT.

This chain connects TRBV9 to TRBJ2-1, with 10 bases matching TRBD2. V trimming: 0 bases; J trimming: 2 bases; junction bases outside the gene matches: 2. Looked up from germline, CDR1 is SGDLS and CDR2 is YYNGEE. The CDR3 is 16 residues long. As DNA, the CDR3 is TGTGCCAGCAGCGTAGGTCTAGCGGGGGCCTACAATGAGCAGTTCTTC. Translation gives CASSVGLAGAYNEQFF.

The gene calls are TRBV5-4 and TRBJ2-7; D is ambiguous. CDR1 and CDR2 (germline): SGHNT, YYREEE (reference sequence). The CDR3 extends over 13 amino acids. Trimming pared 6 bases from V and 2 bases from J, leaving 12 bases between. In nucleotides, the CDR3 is TGTGCCAGCACCCCTGACAATACCTACGAGCAGTACTTC. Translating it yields CASTPDNTYEQYF.

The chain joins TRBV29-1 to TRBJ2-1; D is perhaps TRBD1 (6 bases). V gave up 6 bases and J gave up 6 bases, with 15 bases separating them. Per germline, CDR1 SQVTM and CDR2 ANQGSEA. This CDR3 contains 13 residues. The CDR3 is CSVSHRVVNEQFF. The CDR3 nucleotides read TGCAGCGTCAGTCACAGGGTGGTCAATGAGCAGTTCTTC.

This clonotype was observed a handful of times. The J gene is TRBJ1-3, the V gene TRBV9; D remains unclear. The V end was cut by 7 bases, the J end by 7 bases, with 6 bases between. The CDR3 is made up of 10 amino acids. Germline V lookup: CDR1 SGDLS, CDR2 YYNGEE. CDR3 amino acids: CASGGNTIYF. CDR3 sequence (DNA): TGTGCCAGCGGTGGGAACACCATATATTTT. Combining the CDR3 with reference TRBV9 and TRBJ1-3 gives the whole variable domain DSGVTQTPKHLITATGQRVTLRCSPRSGDLSVYWYQQSLDQGLQFLIQYYNGEERAKGNILERFSAQQFPDLHSELNLSSLELGDSALYFCASGGNTIYFGEGSWLTVV.

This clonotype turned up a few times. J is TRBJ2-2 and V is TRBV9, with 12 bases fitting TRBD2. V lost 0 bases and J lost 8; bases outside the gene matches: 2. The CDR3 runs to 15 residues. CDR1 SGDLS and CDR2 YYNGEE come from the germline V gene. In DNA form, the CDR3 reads TGTGCCAGCAGCGTAGTGGGACTAGCGGGTGGGGAGCTGTTTTTT. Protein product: CASSVVGLAGGELFF.

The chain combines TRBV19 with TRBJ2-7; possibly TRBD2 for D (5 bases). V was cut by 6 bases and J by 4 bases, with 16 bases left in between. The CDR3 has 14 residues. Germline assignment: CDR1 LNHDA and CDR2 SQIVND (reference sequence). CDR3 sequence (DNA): TGTGCCAGTAGGCCGACAATAGCGACGTACGAGCAGTACTTC. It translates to CASRPTIATYEQYF.